The 24 T cell receptor beta chains below were found in one sample sequenced in a study of T cells in Graves' hyperthyroidism and ophthalmopathy. There were TCR beta CDR3 regions amplified from RNA transcripts. Initially, a first-round RT-PCR of the TCR CDR3 employed the HTBI primer set. TCRdb re-analysed the multiplex PCR reads in MiXCR, keeping a single row per CDR3 protein. The sample holds 750,000 to 950,000 distinct CDR3 sequences; 38% are singletons and the top ten take more than 7%. Sequencing was performed on blood. The receptors derive from a man aged 18 to 29 with Graves' hyperthyroidism.

This sequence joins TRBV7-2 and TRBJ2-2; 7 bases match TRBD2. CDR3 length: 16 residues. Germline CDR1 SGHTA, CDR2 FQGNSA. Trimming took 4 bases from V and 3 from J; bases not matched to a gene: 8. CDR3 sequence: CASSSGLGGDTGELFF. For the CDR3, the DNA is TGTGCCAGCAGCTCTGGACTGGGAGGGGACACCGGGGAGCTGTTTTTT.

The sample holds many counts of this clonotype. The chain carries TRBV7-9 and TRBJ1-2; D may be TRBD1 (5 bases). V was clipped by 3 bases and J by 4 bases, with 12 bases between them. The CDR3 has 14 amino acids. The germline gives CDR1 SEHNR, CDR2 FQNEAQ (reference sequence). The CDR3 DNA reads TGTGCCAGCAGCTTGGGGGGTTTCGGCTATGGCTACACCTTC. It translates to CASSLGGFGYGYTF.

The sample holds many counts of this clonotype. The chain links TRBV7-2 to TRBJ2-2; no clear D. Trimming removed 11 bases from V and 0 bases from J, with 10 bases in between. Germline V gene data show CDR1 as SGHTA and CDR2 as FQGNSA. The CDR3 loop spans 13 amino acids. The CDR3, as DNA: TGTGCCTTGAAGGTAGCGAACACCGGGGAGCTGTTTTTT. It codes for CALKVANTGELFF.

The chain carries TRBV4-1 and TRBJ2-7; 9 bases line up with TRBD1. CDR1 is MGHRA, CDR2 YSYEKL, per germline. Trimming removed 0 bases from V and 4 bases from J; junction bases left unmatched: 7. The length of the CDR3 is 16 residues. CDR3 sequence reads: CASSQDGDRDLYEQYF. The DNA for the CDR3 is TGCGCCAGCAGCCAAGATGGGGACAGGGACCTTTACGAGCAGTACTTC.

This clonotype was seen ten or more times. V gene TRBV29-1 combines with J gene TRBJ2-5; D may correspond to TRBD1 or TRBD2 (5 bases each). The germline V and J ends were trimmed by 0 bases and 7 bases, with 18 bases remaining between them. This CDR3 is built from 15 residues. Per the germline V gene, CDR1 is SQVTM and CDR2 is ANQGSEA. CDR3 nucleotide sequence: TGCAGCGTTGAAGATGGGTCGAGGGGCTTTACGACCCAGTACTTC. Translation gives CSVEDGSRGFTTQYF.

In this sample, this clonotype turned up many times. The V gene is TRBV15, the J gene TRBJ1-5; unclear D gene. From germline, CDR1 is LNHNV and CDR2 YYDKDF (reference sequence). The CDR3 is 14 amino acids. The V end was cut by 2 bases, the J end by 1 base, with 6 bases between. The CDR3 region has the DNA TGTGCCACCAGCAGAAAAGGAAGCAATCAGCCCCAGCATTTT. This sequence encodes CATSRKGSNQPQHF.

V and J are TRBV7-2 and TRBJ2-7; TRBD2 matches 9 bases. Trimming took 5 bases from V and 3 from J; bases not matched to a gene: 14. CDR1 is SGHTA, CDR2 FQGNSA, per germline. The CDR3 consists of 17 residues. CDR3 sequence: CASSQGLAGPKGYEQYF. The CDR3 DNA follows: TGTGCCAGCAGCCAAGGGCTAGCGGGACCAAAAGGCTACGAGCAGTACTTC.

The table lists this clonotype with many counts. This chain connects TRBV29-1 to TRBJ1-1; D is unresolved. Germline values: CDR1 SQVTM, CDR2 ANQGSEA. With 5 bases removed from V and 4 bases from J, the gap between germline ends came to 14 bases. The CDR3 totals 13 residues. CDR3 in amino acids: CSVSTLLATEAFF. CDR3 nucleotides: TGCAGCGTTTCGACACTTTTAGCCACTGAAGCTTTCTTT.

This CDR3 reads CSVDGSGTEAFF. The CDR3 bases are TGCAGCGTTGACGGCAGCGGGACTGAAGCTTTCTTT. The chain employs TRBV29-1 and TRBJ1-1; D is unresolved. This CDR3 is built from 12 residues. Germline lookup yields CDR1 SQVTM and CDR2 ANQGSEA. V was pared by 3 bases and J by 5 bases, with 10 bases between.

Points on this clonotype: An end of the junction differs from the germline gene, which may be a read error. V and J are TRBV19 and TRBJ2-7; D not resolved. The CDR3 contains 15 residues. The V gene's germline CDR1 is LNHDA and CDR2 SQIVND (reference sequence). The chain's CDR3 is CASSQDPASLYEQYF. CDR3 in DNA: TGCGCCAGCAGCCAAGATCCCGCCAGCCTGTACGAGCAGTACTTC.

This clonotype was detected many times. V gene TRBV25-1 combines with J gene TRBJ1-1; 9 bases agree with TRBD1. The V gene end was trimmed by 3 bases and the J gene end by 7 bases; junction bases not matched to a gene: 9. Germline V gives CDR1 MGHDK, CDR2 SYGVNS. This CDR3 contains 15 residues. The CDR3: CASSEFDRGLGEAFF. The CDR3 DNA reads TGTGCCAGCAGTGAGTTCGACAGGGGGTTAGGTGAAGCTTTCTTT.

This clonotype was seen at least ten times. Here the CDR3 reads CASSIVQGFGANVLTF. CDR3 DNA: TGCGCCAGCAGCATCGTACAGGGGTTCGGGGCCAACGTCCTGACTTTC. The rearrangement joins TRBV5-1 to TRBJ2-6; TRBD1 aligns across 7 bases. The germline V gene has CDR1 SGHRS and CDR2 YFSETQ. The CDR3 is made up of 16 amino acids. The trim removed 4 bases at V and 4 bases at J, leaving 8 bases unmatched.

This clonotype has just a few counts. The rearrangement joins TRBV12-3 or TRBV12-4 to TRBJ1-1; unclear D gene. The CDR3 totals 15 residues. The V gene lost 1 base and the J gene lost 0 bases, with 9 bases spanning the gap. The CDR3 is CASSLGRRMNTEAFF. CDR3 bases: TGTGCCAGCAGTTTAGGGCGGAGGATGAACACTGAAGCTTTCTTT.

The chain employs TRBV7-9 and TRBJ1-5; perhaps TRBD1 as D (5 bases). Per the germline V gene, CDR1 is SEHNR and CDR2 is FQNEAQ (reference sequence). V was shortened by 5 bases and J by 7 bases, with 9 bases between the two germline ends. The CDR3 has 12 amino acids. CDR3 protein: CASSQGEQPQHF. DNA for the CDR3: TGTGCCAGCAGCCAAGGGGAACAGCCCCAGCATTTT.

The chain uses TRBV24-1 and TRBJ2-5, with D possibly being TRBD1 or TRBD2 (5 bases each). This CDR3 region has 17 residues. Trimming stripped 3 bases from V and 2 bases from J, with 18 bases between. CDR1 and CDR2 from the germline V gene are KGHDR and SFDVKD. CDR3 in DNA: TGTGCCACCAGTGATACGGGACCGCCTCATCGACAAGAGACCCAGTACTTC. Its protein is CATSDTGPPHRQETQYF.

As for this clonotype: An end of the junction does not agree with germline; a read error may underlie this. The chain combines TRBV20-1 with TRBJ2-7, with 8 bases that match TRBD1. CDR1 is DFQATT and CDR2 is SNEGSKA in the germline V gene (reference sequence). This CDR3 is built from 14 residues. The CDR3 loop is CGARDTGDRNEQYF. The CDR3 bases are TGCGGTGCTAGAGACACCGGGGACAGGAACGAGCAGTACTTC.

This rearrangement joins TRBV12-3 or TRBV12-4 to TRBJ1-1; no firm D call. V was pared by 6 bases and J by 0 bases, with 14 bases between. The CDR3 has 15 residues. CDR3 sequence (DNA): TGTGCCAGCAGAAAACTTGACACATTGAACACTGAAGCTTTCTTT. Protein product: CASRKLDTLNTEAFF.

There are many counts of this clonotype. The genes are TRBV7-2 and TRBJ2-5; TRBD1 matches at 8 bases. V was pared by 5 bases and J by 5 bases, with 4 bases of the junction left unmatched. CDR1 is SGHTA, CDR2 FQGNSA, per germline. There are 13 residues in the CDR3. CDR3: CASSLQGDETQYF. The CDR3, as DNA: TGTGCCAGCAGCCTACAGGGGGATGAGACCCAGTACTTC.

The genes are TRBV10-3 and TRBJ2-7; TRBD1 matches at 8 bases. The V segment lost 10 bases and the J segment 3 bases; nucleotides outside the gene matches: 8. The CDR3 is made up of 13 amino acids. CDR1 is ENHRY and CDR2 is SYGVKD in the germline V gene. The CDR3 nucleotides are TGTGCCACCGGGACAGGAGGGGGCTACGAGCAGTACTTC. Protein: CATGTGGGYEQYF.

For this clonotype: One end of the junction fails to match germline, which may point to a read error. J is TRBJ2-5 and V is TRBV7-9; 7 bases agree with TRBD2. The CDR3 runs to 16 residues. Germline values: CDR1 SEHNR, CDR2 FQNEAQ (reference sequence). CDR3 amino acids: CASSQGSGIWAETQYF. As DNA, the CDR3 is TGCGCCAGCAGCCAAGGGAGCGGGATATGGGCCGAGACCCAGTACTTC. The whole variable domain, remainder taken from reference TRBV7-9 and TRBJ2-5, is DTGVSQNPRHKITKRGQNVTFRCDPISEHNRLYWYRQTLGQGPEFLTYFQNEAQLEKSRLLSDRFSAERPKGSFSTLEIQRTEQGDSAMYLCASSQGSGIWAETQYFGPGTRLLVL.

At least ten counts were recorded for this clonotype. The V call is TRBV29-1, the J call TRBJ1-1; tentative D call: TRBD1 (5 bases). Trimming took 7 bases from V and 0 from J, leaving 12 bases between them. CDR3 length equals 13 residues. In germline, CDR1 is SQVTM, CDR2 ANQGSEA. The CDR3 bases are TGCAGCGCTAGTTGGGGACTGAACACTGAAGCTTTCTTT. This encodes CSASWGLNTEAFF.

This clonotype was observed a handful of times. The chain is built from TRBV4-1 and TRBJ2-7; the D call may be TRBD1 or TRBD2 (6 bases each). Germline V gives CDR1 MGHRA, CDR2 YSYEKL. V was cut by 0 bases and J by 3 bases, with 15 bases left in between. The CDR3 consists of 16 residues. CDR3 residues: CASSQDLTRDNYEQYF. Written as DNA, the CDR3 is TGCGCCAGCAGCCAAGATCTGACTAGGGACAACTACGAGCAGTACTTC.

The J gene is TRBJ1-1, the V gene TRBV7-2; 7 bases are shared with TRBD1. V gave up 7 bases and J gave up 0 bases; unmatched junction bases: 5. CDR1 is SGHTA, CDR2 FQGNSA, per germline. CDR3 length: 14 amino acids. The DNA for the CDR3 is TGTGCCAGCACGGCGACAGGGATGAACACTGAAGCTTTCTTT. Translating it yields CASTATGMNTEAFF. Together with reference TRBV7-2 and TRBJ1-1, the CDR3 gives the full variable domain: GAGVSQSPSNKVTEKGKDVELRCDPISGHTALYWYRQSLGQGLEFLIYFQGNSAPDKSGLPSDRFSAERTGGSVSTLTIQRTQQEDSAVYLCASTATGMNTEAFFGQGTRLTVV.

This clonotype was observed at least ten times. The chain joins TRBV15 to TRBJ2-7; 9 bases line up with TRBD1. There are 15 residues in the CDR3. CDR1 and CDR2 from the germline V gene are LNHNV and YYDKDF (reference sequence). V trimming: 4 bases; J trimming: 0 bases; junction bases outside the gene matches: 4. The DNA of the CDR3 is TGTGCCACCAGCATGACGGACAGGGGCTCCTACGAGCAGTACTTC. Its translation: CATSMTDRGSYEQYF. The full variable domain, rest sourced from reference TRBV15 and TRBJ2-7, is DAMVIQNPRYQVTQFGKPVTLSCSQTLNHNVMYWYQQKSSQAPKLLFHYYDKDFNNEADTPDNFQSRRPNTSFCFLDIRSPGLGDTAMYLCATSMTDRGSYEQYFGPGTRLTVT.